The rows below give T cell receptor beta chains drawn from one sample of a study of T cell responses to AZD1222 COVID-19 vaccine. Some clones are missing from TCRdb's copy, which holds only in-frame ones; the method was immunoSEQ multiplex PCR. Of roughly 120,000 clones detected, roughly 89% appear once; the ten largest clones hold more than 7.5%. The sequencing here drew on peripheral blood, taken on day 0 of AZD1222 vaccination. These TCRs come from an adult in good health. CDR3s include the opening cysteine and the closing phenylalanine or tryptophan. The order of the fields is clone size, V gene, D gene, J gene, CDR3 DNA, CDR3 protein. A D gene is named only where the DNA matches it firmly. Size is omitted from some rows. Given values are once, few, many or a class for expanded clones.

abundance: .; v_gene: TRBV4-2; d_gene: .; j_gene: TRBJ1-5; CDR3nt: TGTGCCAGCAGCCAAGCAGGGAATCAGCCCCAGCATTTT; CDR3aa: CASSQAGNQPQHF
abundance: .; v_gene: TRBV19; d_gene: TRBD2; j_gene: TRBJ2-7; CDR3nt: TGTGCCAGTAGAGCCCCGGGACTAGCGGGAGTCGAGCAGTACTTC; CDR3aa: CASRAPGLAGVEQYF
abundance: .; v_gene: TRBV28; d_gene: TRBD2; j_gene: TRBJ2-1; CDR3nt: TGTGCCAGCAGTTTAATCGGCGGGAGAATTGAGCAGTTCTTC; CDR3aa: CASSLIGGRIEQFF
abundance: .; v_gene: TRBV5-6; d_gene: .; j_gene: TRBJ1-1; CDR3nt: TGTGCCAGCAGCCTACACAGGGACACTGAAGCTTTCTTT; CDR3aa: CASSLHRDTEAFF
abundance: .; v_gene: TRBV27; d_gene: .; j_gene: TRBJ1-2; CDR3nt: TGTGCCAGCTCTCACGGATCTGTTCCTGGGTACTATGGCTACACCTTC; CDR3aa: CASSHGSVPGYYGYTF
abundance: .; v_gene: TRBV9; d_gene: .; j_gene: TRBJ1-3; CDR3nt: TGTGCCAGCAGCACCAGTCCCGGGACGTGGAACACCATATATTTT; CDR3aa: CASSTSPGTWNTIYF
abundance: .; v_gene: TRBV6-5; d_gene: .; j_gene: TRBJ1-1; CDR3nt: TGTGCCAGCAGTAAAACGGGACTCCGGAACACTGAAGCTTTCTTT; CDR3aa: CASSKTGLRNTEAFF
abundance: .; v_gene: TRBV4-1; d_gene: TRBD1; j_gene: TRBJ2-7; CDR3nt: TGCGCCAGCAGCCAAGATAGACAGGGGGCGTACGAGCAGTACTTC; CDR3aa: CASSQDRQGAYEQYF
abundance: .; v_gene: TRBV5-1; d_gene: .; j_gene: TRBJ1-1; CDR3nt: TGCGCCAGCAACTCGTGGGGGGATACTGAAGCTTTCTTT; CDR3aa: CASNSWGDTEAFF
abundance: .; v_gene: TRBV18; d_gene: .; j_gene: TRBJ2-5; CDR3nt: TGTGCCAGCGATCCGGGAGACCAAGAGACCCAGTACTTC; CDR3aa: CASDPGDQETQYF
abundance: .; v_gene: TRBV27; d_gene: TRBD1; j_gene: TRBJ1-5; CDR3nt: TGTGCCAGCAAGTCAGGGGGAGAGCCCCAGCATTTT; CDR3aa: CASKSGGEPQHF
abundance: .; v_gene: TRBV5-1; d_gene: .; j_gene: TRBJ1-5; CDR3nt: TGCGCCAGCAGCTTGGTTCCCGGGGGCGACAATCAGCCCCAGCATTTT; CDR3aa: CASSLVPGGDNQPQHF
abundance: .; v_gene: TRBV28; d_gene: .; j_gene: TRBJ1-2; CDR3nt: TGTGCCAGCAGTGCTCCACAATACTATGGCTACACCTTC; CDR3aa: CASSAPQYYGYTF
abundance: .; v_gene: TRBV2; d_gene: .; j_gene: TRBJ2-6; CDR3nt: TGTGCCAGCAGGCTAAGGGTGACTGGGGCCAACGTCCTGACTTTC; CDR3aa: CASRLRVTGANVLTF
abundance: .; v_gene: TRBV3-1/TRBV3-2; d_gene: TRBD1; j_gene: TRBJ1-5; CDR3nt: TGTGCCAGCAGCCAGGGAGGGACAGGGGTTCAGCCCCAGCATTTT; CDR3aa: CASSQGGTGVQPQHF
abundance: .; v_gene: TRBV5-8; d_gene: TRBD1; j_gene: TRBJ2-7; CDR3nt: TGTGCCAGCAGCTTACAAGGGACAGGGGGCTACGAGCAGTACTTC; CDR3aa: CASSLQGTGGYEQYF
abundance: .; v_gene: TRBV21-1; d_gene: .; j_gene: TRBJ1-1; CDR3nt: TGTGCCAGCCGGAAGGCACACACTGAAGCTTTCTTT; CDR3aa: CASRKAHTEAFF
abundance: .; v_gene: TRBV30; d_gene: .; j_gene: TRBJ1-4; CDR3nt: TGTGCCTGGAGTGTGGTCAGGAGTAATGAAAAACTGTTTTTT; CDR3aa: CAWSVVRSNEKLFF
abundance: .; v_gene: TRBV20-1; d_gene: .; j_gene: TRBJ1-5; CDR3nt: TGCAGTGCTAGTTCCGGGGGAGATCAGCCCCAGCATTTT; CDR3aa: CSASSGGDQPQHF
abundance: .; v_gene: TRBV10-2; d_gene: .; j_gene: TRBJ2-1; CDR3nt: TGCGCCAGCTCGTACATGACTGGAGACAATGAGCAGTTCTTC; CDR3aa: CASSYMTGDNEQFF
abundance: .; v_gene: TRBV5-1; d_gene: .; j_gene: TRBJ1-1; CDR3nt: TGCGCCAGCAGCTTGGGGATCAGCTCGGATAGGAACACTGAAGCTTTCTTT; CDR3aa: CASSLGISSDRNTEAFF
abundance: .; v_gene: TRBV30; d_gene: TRBD1; j_gene: TRBJ1-2; CDR3nt: TGTGCCTGGGGTAAACAGGGGGCTGGAGGCTACACCTTC; CDR3aa: CAWGKQGAGGYTF
abundance: once; v_gene: TRBV6-1; d_gene: .; j_gene: TRBJ1-2; CDR3nt: TGTGCCAGCAGTGAATTCTTATGGGCAGAGTATGGCTACACCTTC; CDR3aa: CASSEFLWAEYGYTF
abundance: once; v_gene: TRBV6-2/TRBV6-3; d_gene: TRBD2; j_gene: TRBJ2-7; CDR3nt: TGTGCCAGCAGTTACTCGGGCAGCGGGAGGAAGTACGAGCAGTACTTC; CDR3aa: CASSYSGSGRKYEQYF
abundance: .; v_gene: TRBV30; d_gene: TRBD2; j_gene: TRBJ2-1; CDR3nt: TGTGCCTGGAGAATAGCGGGAGGGAACAATGAGCAGTTCTTC; CDR3aa: CAWRIAGGNNEQFF
abundance: .; v_gene: TRBV6-1; d_gene: .; j_gene: TRBJ2-5; CDR3nt: TGTGCCAGCAGTGAAGTACAGGGCGGGGAGACCCAGTACTTC; CDR3aa: CASSEVQGGETQYF
abundance: .; v_gene: TRBV10-1; d_gene: .; j_gene: TRBJ1-2; CDR3nt: TGCGCCAGCAGTGATACGAGGGGGGGGATACGTGGCTACACCTTC; CDR3aa: CASSDTRGGIRGYTF
abundance: .; v_gene: TRBV2; d_gene: .; j_gene: TRBJ2-7; CDR3nt: TGTGCCAGCAGTGAAGGGCAGGGGGGATTCTACGAGCAGTACTTC; CDR3aa: CASSEGQGGFYEQYF
abundance: .; v_gene: TRBV5-1; d_gene: TRBD1; j_gene: TRBJ1-6; CDR3nt: TGCGCCAGCAGCCTGGCTAGGGGACAGGGAAATTCACCCCTCCACTTT; CDR3aa: CASSLARGQGNSPLHF
abundance: .; v_gene: TRBV5-1; d_gene: TRBD1; j_gene: TRBJ1-4; CDR3nt: TGCGCCAGCAGCTTGGGGACAGGAAGGGGTGAAAAACTGTTTTTT; CDR3aa: CASSLGTGRGEKLFF
abundance: .; v_gene: TRBV11-3; d_gene: TRBD1; j_gene: TRBJ2-1; CDR3nt: TGTGCCAGCAGCTTAAACCCTACAGGGGGATCTGTGAATGAGCAGTTCTTC; CDR3aa: CASSLNPTGGSVNEQFF
abundance: .; v_gene: TRBV5-6; d_gene: .; j_gene: TRBJ2-5; CDR3nt: TGTGCCAGCAGCTTGGGGCAGGGGAGAGAAAAGACCCAGTACTTC; CDR3aa: CASSLGQGREKTQYF
abundance: .; v_gene: TRBV28; d_gene: .; j_gene: TRBJ1-2; CDR3nt: TGTGCCAGCAGTTTAGGGTATTTGGGGGTGGTGAACGGCTACACCTTC; CDR3aa: CASSLGYLGVVNGYTF
abundance: few; v_gene: TRBV19; d_gene: TRBD1; j_gene: TRBJ1-1; CDR3nt: TGTGCCAGTAGTAGATCGGACAGGCGGCAGGGCACTGAAGCTTTCTTT; CDR3aa: CASSRSDRRQGTEAFF
abundance: .; v_gene: TRBV6-2/TRBV6-3; d_gene: .; j_gene: TRBJ1-3; CDR3nt: TGTGCCAGCAGTTACGGAGGGATCTCCGGAAACACCATATATTTT; CDR3aa: CASSYGGISGNTIYF
abundance: few; v_gene: TRBV2; d_gene: .; j_gene: TRBJ2-7; CDR3nt: TGTGCCAGCAGGATGGACAGCTACGAGCAGTACTTC; CDR3aa: CASRMDSYEQYF
abundance: .; v_gene: TRBV18; d_gene: .; j_gene: TRBJ2-7; CDR3nt: TGTGCCAGCTCGCTCTCTAGGGTCGACGGGCACGAGCAGTACTTC; CDR3aa: CASSLSRVDGHEQYF
abundance: .; v_gene: TRBV25-1; d_gene: .; j_gene: TRBJ1-1; CDR3nt: TGTGCCAGCAGTGAAGTCGGCAGGGACTGGGCTGAAGCTTTCTTT; CDR3aa: CASSEVGRDWAEAFF
abundance: .; v_gene: TRBV7-2; d_gene: .; j_gene: TRBJ1-5; CDR3nt: TGTGCCAGCAGCTTAGGACAGCGGAGGAGCAATCAGCCCCAGCATTTT; CDR3aa: CASSLGQRRSNQPQHF
abundance: once; v_gene: TRBV10-3; d_gene: .; j_gene: TRBJ2-1; CDR3nt: TGTGCCATCAGTGACTCGGACACATACAATGAGCAGTTCTTC; CDR3aa: CAISDSDTYNEQFF
abundance: once; v_gene: TRBV5-4; d_gene: TRBD2; j_gene: TRBJ2-3; CDR3nt: TGTGCCAGCAGCAACGCTGGCGGGGGAACACGGGATACGCAGTATTTT; CDR3aa: CASSNAGGGTRDTQYF
abundance: .; v_gene: TRBV6-2/TRBV6-3; d_gene: .; j_gene: TRBJ1-2; CDR3nt: TGTGCCAGCAGTTTCGCAGGGACCGGGGGAGGTGGCTACACCTTC; CDR3aa: CASSFAGTGGGGYTF